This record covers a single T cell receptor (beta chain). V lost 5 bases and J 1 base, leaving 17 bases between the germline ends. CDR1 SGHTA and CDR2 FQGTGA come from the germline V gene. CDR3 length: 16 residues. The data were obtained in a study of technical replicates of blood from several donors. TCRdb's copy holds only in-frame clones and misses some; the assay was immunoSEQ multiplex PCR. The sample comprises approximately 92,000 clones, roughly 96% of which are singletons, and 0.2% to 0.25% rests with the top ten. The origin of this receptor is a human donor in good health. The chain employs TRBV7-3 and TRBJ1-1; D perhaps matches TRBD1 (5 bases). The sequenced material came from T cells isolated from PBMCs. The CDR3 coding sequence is TGTGCCAGCAGCCTTACGGGGGGGGTTACGAACACTGAAGCTTTCTTT. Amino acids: CASSLTGGVTNTEAFF.